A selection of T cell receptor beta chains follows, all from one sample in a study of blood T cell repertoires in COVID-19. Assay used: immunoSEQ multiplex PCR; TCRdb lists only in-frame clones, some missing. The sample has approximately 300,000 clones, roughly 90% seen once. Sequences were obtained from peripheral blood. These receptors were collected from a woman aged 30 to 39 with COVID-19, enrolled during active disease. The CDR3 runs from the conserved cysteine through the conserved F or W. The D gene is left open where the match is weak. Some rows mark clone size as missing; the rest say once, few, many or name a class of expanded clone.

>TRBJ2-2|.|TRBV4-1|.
CASSRGGGGGELFF
TGCGCCAGCAGCCGAGGGGGTGGAGGCGGGGAGCTGTTTTTT
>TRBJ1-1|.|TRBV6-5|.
CASSRGRGTEAFF
TGTGCCAGCAGTCGAGGCAGGGGCACTGAAGCTTTCTTT
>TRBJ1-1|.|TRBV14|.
CASRPLGVTEAFF
TGTGCCAGCAGGCCTCTCGGGGTCACTGAAGCTTTCTTT
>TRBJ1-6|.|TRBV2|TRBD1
CATGQGNSPLHF
TGTGCCACCGGACAGGGAAATTCACCCCTCCACTTT
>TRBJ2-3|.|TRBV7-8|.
CASSSVRRDTQYF
TGTGCCAGCAGCTCAGTTCGGCGGGATACGCAGTATTTT
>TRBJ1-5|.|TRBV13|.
CASSLSRALNQPQHF
TGTGCCAGCAGCTTATCCCGCGCACTCAATCAGCCCCAGCATTTT
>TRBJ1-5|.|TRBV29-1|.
CSATTGKNNQPQHF
TGCAGCGCCACGACAGGAAAAAACAATCAGCCCCAGCATTTT
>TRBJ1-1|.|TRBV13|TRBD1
CASSSRDSGNTEAFF
TGTGCCAGCAGCTCGAGGGACAGTGGGAACACTGAAGCTTTCTTT
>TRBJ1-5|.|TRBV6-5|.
CASKRNRVINQPQHF
TGTGCCAGCAAAAGGAACAGGGTTATCAATCAGCCCCAGCATTTT
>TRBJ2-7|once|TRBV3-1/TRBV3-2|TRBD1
CASSIGQGNTEQYF
TGTGCCAGCAGCATAGGACAGGGGAATACCGAGCAGTACTTC
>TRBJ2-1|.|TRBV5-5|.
CASSLAGTYDYNEQFF
TGTGCCAGCAGCTTGGCCGGGACTTATGATTACAATGAGCAGTTCTTC
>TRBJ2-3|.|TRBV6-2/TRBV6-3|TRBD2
CASSYRSSGGTDTQYF
TGTGCCAGCAGTTACAGGTCTAGCGGGGGGACAGATACGCAGTATTTT
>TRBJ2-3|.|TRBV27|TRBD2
CASSVTSGGTDTQYF
TGTGCCAGCAGTGTGACTAGCGGGGGCACAGATACGCAGTATTTT
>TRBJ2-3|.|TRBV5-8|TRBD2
CASSLVLSGGVTDTQYF
TGTGCCAGCAGCTTAGTTCTCAGCGGGGGTGTCACAGATACGCAGTATTTT
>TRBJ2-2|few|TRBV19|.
CATRKGGGTGELFF
TGTGCCACTCGTAAGGGAGGGGGAACCGGGGAGCTGTTTTTT
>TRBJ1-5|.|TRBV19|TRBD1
CASTRGTGNQYSNQPQHF
TGTGCCAGTACCCGGGGGACAGGGAATCAATATAGCAATCAGCCCCAGCATTTT
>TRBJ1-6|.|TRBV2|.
CASCAGTFHNSPLHF
TGTGCCAGCTGCGCTGGGACATTCCATAATTCACCCCTCCACTTT
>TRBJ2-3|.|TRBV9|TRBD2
CASSLGGGTRRHADTQYF
TGTGCCAGCAGCCTAGGGGGGGGGACTAGGCGGCACGCAGATACGCAGTATTTT
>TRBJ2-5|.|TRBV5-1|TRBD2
CASSLEGTTQETQYF
TGCGCCAGCAGCTTGGAAGGGACTACTCAAGAGACCCAGTACTTC
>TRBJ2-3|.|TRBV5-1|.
CASRSQAGSSTDTQYF
TGCGCCAGCAGGTCTCAGGCGGGGTCCAGCACAGATACGCAGTATTTT
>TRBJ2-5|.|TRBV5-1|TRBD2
CASSPGAGEHETQYF
TGCGCCAGCAGCCCCGGTGCGGGGGAGCACGAGACCCAGTACTTC
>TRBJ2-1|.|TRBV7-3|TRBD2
CASSTSGGPGQGQFF
TGTGCCAGCAGCACAAGCGGGGGGCCGGGGCAAGGGCAGTTCTTC